This is a list of T cell receptor beta chains from one sample in a study of shared clonotypes between healthy human individuals. The protocol was immunoSEQ multiplex PCR, while the TCRdb copy is restricted to in-frame clones and leaves out a portion. The table records 2 million or so clones, over 85% of them present only once. Sequencing was done on a sample of naive CD4+ T cells sorted from blood. Receptors originate from a man between 18 and 35 years old in good health. Both conserved end residues are part of each CDR3. A D gene is named only where the DNA matches it firmly. Not every row has a clone size; where given, it reads once, few, many or a size class.

TRBV6-6	NA	TRBD2	TRBJ2-1	CASSYTSGRAPGEQFF	TGTGCCAGCAGTTACACCAGCGGGAGAGCTCCAGGTGAGCAGTTCTTC
TRBV2	NA	NA	TRBJ2-5	CASSTLTGLQETQYF	TGTGCCAGCAGCACTCTGACAGGCCTCCAAGAGACCCAGTACTTC
TRBV5-1	NA	TRBD1	TRBJ1-1	CASSWQGAYTEAFF	TGCGCCAGCAGCTGGCAGGGGGCTTACACTGAAGCTTTCTTT
TRBV7-9	NA	NA	TRBJ1-3	CASSASGSGNTIYF	TGTGCCAGCAGCGCCTCAGGGAGCGGAAACACCATATATTTT
TRBV19	NA	TRBD1	TRBJ2-3	CASSFLPGTGYGDTQYF	TGTGCCAGTAGTTTCCTCCCGGGGACAGGATACGGAGATACGCAGTATTTT
TRBV5-1	NA	NA	TRBJ2-5	CASSWTTEETQYF	TGCGCCAGCAGCTGGACTACTGAAGAGACCCAGTACTTC
TRBV27	NA	NA	TRBJ2-2	CASKMRRDNNGELFF	TGTGCCAGCAAAATGAGGAGGGACAATAACGGGGAGCTGTTTTTT
TRBV5-4	few	TRBD1	TRBJ1-6	CASSSRGDNSPLHF	TGTGCCAGCAGCTCCAGGGGGGATAATTCACCCCTCCACTTT
TRBV6-5	NA	NA	TRBJ1-3	CASSRRDSGNTIYF	TGTGCCAGCAGCCGACGGGACTCTGGAAACACCATATATTTT
TRBV10-3	NA	NA	TRBJ1-6	CAISVGGNSPLHF	TGTGCCATCAGTGTGGGGGGCAATTCACCCCTCCACTTT